The rows below give T cell receptor beta chains drawn from one sample of a study of siplizumab effects on memory and regulatory T cells. Clones were read by immunoSEQ multiplex PCR, and TCRdb kept only the in-frame ones, dropping some. The sample lists around 100,000 clones; about 94% were seen once. The material sequenced was non-Treg CD4+ T cells sorted from blood. The receptors here all came from a human donor in good health. The CDR3 runs from the conserved cysteine through the conserved F or W. D genes are given only for firm matches. Only part of the rows carry a size: once, few, many, or a class if the clone is expanded.

abundance,j_gene,len,d_gene,v_gene,CDR3aa,CDR3nt
.,TRBJ2-5,15,TRBD2,TRBV19,CASSIFAGGQDTQYF,TGTGCCAGTAGTATATTCGCGGGAGGGCAAGATACCCAGTACTTC
.,TRBJ2-1,18,TRBD1,TRBV11-2,CASSLDSGSQGAYNEQFF,TGTGCCAGCAGCTTAGATTCGGGGTCCCAGGGGGCCTACAATGAGCAGTTCTTC
.,TRBJ2-7,13,TRBD1,TRBV30,CARATGSSYEQYF,TGTGCCCGCGCGACAGGGTCCTCCTACGAGCAGTACTTC
.,TRBJ1-1,14,.,TRBV29-1,CSATYGHLGAEAFF,TGCAGCGCCACGTACGGACATCTGGGCGCTGAAGCTTTCTTT
few,TRBJ1-5,14,.,TRBV19,CASSILTGNQPQHF,TGTGCCAGTAGTATCTTAACAGGTAATCAGCCCCAGCATTTT
once,TRBJ2-1,11,.,TRBV28,CASSLFHEQFF,TGTGCCAGCAGTTTATTTCATGAGCAGTTCTTC
.,TRBJ1-1,14,.,TRBV14,CASSSLGRSTEAFF,TGTGCCAGCAGCTCACTAGGTCGATCCACTGAAGCTTTCTTT
.,TRBJ1-1,15,.,TRBV27,CASSIPGGVGTEAFF,TGTGCCAGCAGTATCCCCGGGGGGGTCGGAACTGAAGCTTTCTTT
.,TRBJ2-3,16,TRBD2,TRBV5-6,CASSLIAGKSTDTQYF,TGTGCCAGCAGCTTGATAGCGGGAAAAAGCACAGATACGCAGTATTTT
.,TRBJ2-3,14,.,TRBV11-3,CASSLDPREDTQYF,TGTGCCAGCAGCTTAGATCCCAGGGAGGATACGCAGTATTTT
.,TRBJ2-2,14,.,TRBV5-1,CASRGETNTGELFF,TGCGCCAGCAGAGGCGAAACGAACACCGGGGAGCTGTTTTTT
.,TRBJ2-5,15,TRBD1,TRBV11-3,CASSLGQGAQETQYF,TGTGCCAGCAGCTTAGGACAGGGGGCACAAGAGACCCAGTACTTC
once,TRBJ1-2,14,.,TRBV15,CATSGVGRNYGYTF,TGTGCCACCAGCGGGGTGGGCCGCAACTATGGCTACACCTTC
once,TRBJ2-3,16,TRBD2,TRBV7-3,CASSLPTSRGTDTQYF,TGTGCCAGCAGCCTCCCGACTAGCCGGGGGACAGATACGCAGTATTTT
once,TRBJ1-6,14,.,TRBV5-8,CASSLEQGFRPLHF,TGTGCCAGCAGCTTGGAACAGGGATTTCGGCCCCTCCACTTT
few,TRBJ1-4,15,.,TRBV18,CASSPSGHQREKLFF,TGTGCCAGCTCACCGTCGGGACATCAAAGGGAAAAACTGTTTTTT
once,TRBJ2-7,16,TRBD1,TRBV19,CASSIAEGTGRGEQYF,TGTGCCAGTAGTATAGCCGAGGGGACAGGGAGAGGCGAGCAGTACTTC
.,TRBJ2-3,13,.,TRBV2,CASTLGGADTQYF,TGTGCCAGCACCCTAGGCGGGGCAGATACGCAGTATTTT
.,TRBJ2-2,13,.,TRBV9,CASSGFQGGELFF,TGTGCCAGCAGCGGTTTCCAGGGCGGGGAGCTGTTTTTT
.,TRBJ2-1,15,.,TRBV7-3,CASSSGASPYNEQFF,TGTGCCAGCAGCTCAGGGGCTAGCCCTTACAATGAGCAGTTCTTC
.,TRBJ2-3,17,TRBD2,TRBV7-3,CASSSSSGSFGTDTQYF,TGTGCCAGCAGCTCGTCTAGCGGGAGTTTCGGAACAGATACGCAGTATTTT
once,TRBJ1-5,17,TRBD1,TRBV6-1,CASSERGDRRPGQPQHF,TGTGCCAGCAGTGAAAGAGGGGACAGGAGACCAGGTCAGCCCCAGCATTTT
.,TRBJ2-5,18,.,TRBV12-1,CASSFGYASGAGRETQYF,TGTGCCAGCAGCTTTGGGTATGCGAGCGGGGCTGGTAGAGAGACCCAGTACTTC
.,TRBJ2-1,14,.,TRBV7-2,CASSFRGSYNEQFF,TGTGCCAGCAGCTTCCGGGGGAGCTACAATGAGCAGTTCTTC
.,TRBJ2-1,15,TRBD2,TRBV10-2,CASSVRLAGNNEQFF,TGCGCCAGCAGTGTTAGACTAGCGGGCAACAATGAGCAGTTCTTC
.,TRBJ2-1,21,.,TRBV19,CASSKQGASGRTAKSYNEQFF,TGTGCCAGTAGTAAACAGGGGGCTAGCGGGAGAACCGCTAAATCCTACAATGAGCAGTTCTTC
.,TRBJ2-1,15,TRBD2,TRBV29-1,CSVDLGTSGRDEQFF,TGCAGCGTTGACCTAGGGACTAGCGGGCGGGATGAGCAGTTCTTC
.,TRBJ1-2,13,.,TRBV12-5,CASGLGRNYGYTF,TGTGCTAGTGGTTTGGGCAGGAACTATGGCTACACCTTC
.,TRBJ2-3,15,TRBD2,TRBV29-1,CSAGSGTPSTDTQYF,TGCAGCGCCGGGAGCGGGACCCCTAGCACAGATACGCAGTATTTT
.,TRBJ2-3,15,.,TRBV7-6,CASSLDQFSTDTQYF,TGTGCCAGCAGCTTAGACCAATTTAGCACAGATACGCAGTATTTT
.,TRBJ2-5,13,.,TRBV7-8,CASSLGGAATQYF,TGTGCCAGCAGCTTAGGTGGGGCGGCGACCCAGTACTTC
few,TRBJ1-1,15,.,TRBV19,CASSARDFINTEAFF,TGTGCCAGTAGCGCACGGGACTTCATCAACACTGAAGCTTTCTTT
.,TRBJ2-3,11,.,TRBV7-9,CATTRTDTQYF,TGTGCCACTACACGCACAGATACGCAGTATTTT
.,TRBJ2-3,15,.,TRBV4-2,CASSQVVGATDTQYF,TGTGCCAGCAGCCAAGTAGTGGGAGCCACAGATACGCAGTATTTT
few,TRBJ2-1,15,.,TRBV6-4,CASSVGPQSYNEQFF,TGTGCCAGCAGTGTCGGCCCGCAATCCTACAATGAGCAGTTCTTC
.,TRBJ2-5,12,.,TRBV6-6,CASKPRGGEQYF,TGTGCCAGCAAACCGAGGGGGGGTGAGCAGTACTTC
.,TRBJ2-4,17,TRBD1,TRBV28,CASSDSMGQGLPLIQYF,TGTGCCAGCAGCGATTCAATGGGACAGGGACTGCCACTAATTCAGTACTTC
.,TRBJ2-2,14,TRBD1,TRBV29-1,CSGMGQANTGELFF,TGCAGCGGAATGGGACAGGCGAACACCGGGGAGCTGTTTTTT
.,TRBJ2-5,15,TRBD2,TRBV5-1,CASSFLLAVGETQYF,TGCGCCAGCAGCTTCTTACTAGCGGTTGGAGAGACCCAGTACTTC
.,TRBJ1-1,14,.,TRBV19,CASSIEQGNTEAFF,TGTGCCAGTAGTATAGAGCAGGGTAACACTGAAGCTTTCTTT
.,TRBJ2-1,15,.,TRBV6-5,CASSRGTATGVGQFF,TGTGCCAGCAGCCGGGGGACGGCGACGGGGGTTGGGCAGTTCTTC
once,TRBJ2-5,15,TRBD2,TRBV10-3,CAITDPGLAQETQYF,TGTGCCATCACTGACCCGGGACTAGCTCAAGAGACCCAGTACTTC
.,TRBJ2-5,18,TRBD1,TRBV14,CASSQERGTGRLVETQYF,TGTGCCAGCAGCCAAGAGAGGGGGACAGGGCGGTTGGTGGAGACCCAGTACTTC